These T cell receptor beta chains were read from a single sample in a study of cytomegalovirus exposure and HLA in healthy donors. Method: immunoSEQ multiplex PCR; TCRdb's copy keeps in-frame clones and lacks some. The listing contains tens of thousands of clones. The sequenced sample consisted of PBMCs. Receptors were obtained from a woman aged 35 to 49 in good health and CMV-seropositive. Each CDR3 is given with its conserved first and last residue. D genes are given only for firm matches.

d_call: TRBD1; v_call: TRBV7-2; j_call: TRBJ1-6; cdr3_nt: TGTGCCAGCAGCTTAGTGACAGGGAATTCACCCCTCCACTTT; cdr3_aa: CASSLVTGNSPLHF
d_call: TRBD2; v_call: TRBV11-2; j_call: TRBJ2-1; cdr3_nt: TGTGCCAGCAGCCCACGGACTAGCGGGGGGTGGGGCAATGAGCAGTTCTTC; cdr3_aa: CASSPRTSGGWGNEQFF
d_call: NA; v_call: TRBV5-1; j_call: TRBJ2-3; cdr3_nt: TGCGCCAGCAGCTTGGTGGGGGCCGCAGATACGCAGTATTTT; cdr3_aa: CASSLVGAADTQYF
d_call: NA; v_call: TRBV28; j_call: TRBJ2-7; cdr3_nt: TGTGCCAGCAGATACTCCCACGAGCAGTACTTC; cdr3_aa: CASRYSHEQYF
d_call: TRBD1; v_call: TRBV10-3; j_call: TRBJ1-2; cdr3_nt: TGTGCCATCAGTGCAACGGACAGGGCTGGCTACACCTTC; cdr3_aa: CAISATDRAGYTF
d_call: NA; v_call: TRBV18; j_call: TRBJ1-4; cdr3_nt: TGTGCCAGCTCACCTTTTGGGGAGAATGAAAAACTGTTTTTT; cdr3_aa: CASSPFGENEKLFF
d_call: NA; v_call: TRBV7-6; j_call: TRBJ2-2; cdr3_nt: TGTGCCAGCAGCTTAGCAGTCCCAACAAGCACCGGGGAGCTGTTTTTT; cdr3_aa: CASSLAVPTSTGELFF
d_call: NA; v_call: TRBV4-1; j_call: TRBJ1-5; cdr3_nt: TGCGCCAGCAGCCCTAGGACAGCCTTTAGCAATCAGCCCCAGCATTTT; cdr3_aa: CASSPRTAFSNQPQHF
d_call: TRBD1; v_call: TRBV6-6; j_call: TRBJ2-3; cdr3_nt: TGTGCCAGCAGTTATACAGGGGCGCAGTATTTT; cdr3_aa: CASSYTGAQYF
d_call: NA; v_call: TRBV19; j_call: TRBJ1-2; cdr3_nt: TGTGCCAGTAGGGAACCCGGGCGGGGCTATGGCTACACCTTC; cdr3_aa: CASREPGRGYGYTF
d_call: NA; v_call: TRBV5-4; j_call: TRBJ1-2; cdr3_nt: TGTGCCAGCAGCTCCCGGGGTTACTATGGCTACACCTTC; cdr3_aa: CASSSRGYYGYTF
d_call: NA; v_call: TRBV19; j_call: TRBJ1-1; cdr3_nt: TGTGCCAGTAGTATAGAGGCCCAGGGCACTGAAGCTTTCTTT; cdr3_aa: CASSIEAQGTEAFF
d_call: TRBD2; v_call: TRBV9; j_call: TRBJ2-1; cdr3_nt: TGTGCCAGCAGCGTAGTAGGCGCGGGAGGGCCGTCCAATGAGCAGTTCTTC; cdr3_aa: CASSVVGAGGPSNEQFF
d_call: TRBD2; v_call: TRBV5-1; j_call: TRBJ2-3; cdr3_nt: TGCGCCAGCAGCTTGGCTAGCGGGGGGGCAGATACGCAGTATTTT; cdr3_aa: CASSLASGGADTQYF
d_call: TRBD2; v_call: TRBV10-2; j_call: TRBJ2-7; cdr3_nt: TGCGCCAGCAGTGGCTGGGAGCGGGAGTCCGACGAGCAGTACTTC; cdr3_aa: CASSGWERESDEQYF
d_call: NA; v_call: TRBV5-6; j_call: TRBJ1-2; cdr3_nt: TGTGCCAGCCTTACAGGGAAGGGGAGCTCCTTCTGGGGCTACACCTTC; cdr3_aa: CASLTGKGSSFWGYTF
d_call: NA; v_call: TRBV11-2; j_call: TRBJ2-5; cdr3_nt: TGTGCCAGCAGCTCAGGGGTCGGGGGGACCGGGGAGACCCAGTACTTC; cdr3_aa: CASSSGVGGTGETQYF
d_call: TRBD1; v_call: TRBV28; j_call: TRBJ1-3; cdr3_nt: TGTGCCAGCAGTTTGACAGGGGGCGCGAGGAACACCATATATTTT; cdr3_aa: CASSLTGGARNTIYF
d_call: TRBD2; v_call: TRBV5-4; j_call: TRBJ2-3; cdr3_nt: TGTGCCAGCTCGACTAGCGGCACAGATACGCAGTATTTT; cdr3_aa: CASSTSGTDTQYF
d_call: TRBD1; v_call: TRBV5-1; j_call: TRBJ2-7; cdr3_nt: TGCGCCAGCAGCCTAGGGACAGGGGTCGGCGAGCAGTACTTC; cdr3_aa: CASSLGTGVGEQYF
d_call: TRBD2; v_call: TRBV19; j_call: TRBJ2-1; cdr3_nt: TGTGCCAGTAGTATGTCCTTAGCGGGAGGGAACTACAATGAGCAGTTCTTC; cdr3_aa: CASSMSLAGGNYNEQFF
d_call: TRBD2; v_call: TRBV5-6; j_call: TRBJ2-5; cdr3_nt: TGTGCCAGCAGCTTGTCTAGCGGGTTGCGGGAGCAGTACTTC; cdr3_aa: CASSLSSGLREQYF
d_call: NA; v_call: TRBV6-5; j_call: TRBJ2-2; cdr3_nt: TGTGCCAGCAGTTACAGGGGTGGAACCGGGGAGCTGTTTTTT; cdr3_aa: CASSYRGGTGELFF
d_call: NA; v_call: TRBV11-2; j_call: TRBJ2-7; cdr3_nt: TGTGCCAGCATCCCTTCCCCCGACAGCTACGAGCAGTACTTC; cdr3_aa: CASIPSPDSYEQYF
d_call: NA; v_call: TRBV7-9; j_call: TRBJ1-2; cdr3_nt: TGTGCCAGCAGCTTAGGGGGGGGCTTCCTCGATGGCTACACCTTC; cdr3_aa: CASSLGGGFLDGYTF
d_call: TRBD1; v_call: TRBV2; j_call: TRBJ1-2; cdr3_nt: TGTGCCAGCACCCCACAGGGGAATCGGGGCTACACCTTC; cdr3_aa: CASTPQGNRGYTF
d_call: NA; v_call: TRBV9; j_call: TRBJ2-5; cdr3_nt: TGTGCCAGCAGCGTAGACTTGGAGACCCAGTACTTC; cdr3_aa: CASSVDLETQYF
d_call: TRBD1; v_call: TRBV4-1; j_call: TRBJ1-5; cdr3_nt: TGCGCCAGCAGCCCCTGGACAGGGTTCGGTCAGCCCCAGCATTTT; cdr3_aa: CASSPWTGFGQPQHF
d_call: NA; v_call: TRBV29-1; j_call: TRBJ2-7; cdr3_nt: TGCAGCGTCGTGGGGCAGGGCTACGAGCAGTACTTC; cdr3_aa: CSVVGQGYEQYF
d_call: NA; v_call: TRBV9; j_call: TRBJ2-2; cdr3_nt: NA; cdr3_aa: CASSVGGGANTGELFF